A single T cell receptor (beta chain) is shown here with its context. The data belong to a study of blood T cell repertoires in COVID-19. Only in-frame clones appear in the TCRdb table, and some are missing; sequencing was by immunoSEQ multiplex PCR. In the table there are tens of thousands of clones, about 90% of which are singletons. Germline assignment: CDR1 SGHAT and CDR2 FQNNGV. This CDR3 has 16 amino acids. V lost 0 bases, J lost 0 bases, and 9 bases lay in between. This receptor was obtained from a human donor with active COVID-19. The donor label of this sample is uncertain. The chain is built from TRBV11-2 and TRBJ2-1; D gene ambiguous. Sequenced input: peripheral blood. As DNA, the CDR3 is TGTGCCAGCAGCTTAGATCTTTCGGGCTCCTACAATGAGCAGTTCTTC. This codes for CASSLDLSGSYNEQFF. The whole variable domain, remainder taken from reference TRBV11-2 and TRBJ2-1, is EAGVAQSPRYKIIEKRQSVAFWCNPISGHATLYWYQQILGQGPKLLIQFQNNGVVDDSQLPKDRFSAERLKGVDSTLKIQPAKLEDSAVYLCASSLDLSGSYNEQFFGPGTRLTVL.